This entry is about one TCR beta chain. This specimen comes from a study of blood T cell repertoires in COVID-19. Looking at the study overall: Donors in the United States, Italy and Spain gave samples during acute or convalescent COVID-19. Nucleic acid was either cDNA or gDNA, and it came from T cells, B-cell-depleted T cells, or PBMCs.

Germline assignment: CDR1 SGHRS and CDR2 YFSETQ. The CDR3 covers 14 residues. The V segment lost 4 bases and the J segment 5 bases; nucleotides outside the gene matches: 6. Original analysis: Reference gene primer amplification yielded estimated nucleated cell counts. TCRdb's copy holds only in-frame clones and misses some; the assay was immunoSEQ multiplex PCR. Clonal size and the V and J genes are those of that table, whereas D and trimming came from the DNA. The sample yields about 86,000 clones, about nine tenths seen once. The source is a human donor in a cohort sampled during active COVID-19. This sequence joins TRBV5-1 and TRBJ2-7; 10 positions match TRBD1. Sequencing was performed on peripheral blood. The CDR3 DNA reads TGCGCCAGCAGCCAATGGGACAGGGGTAACGAGCAGTACTTC. The encoded protein is CASSQWDRGNEQYF.